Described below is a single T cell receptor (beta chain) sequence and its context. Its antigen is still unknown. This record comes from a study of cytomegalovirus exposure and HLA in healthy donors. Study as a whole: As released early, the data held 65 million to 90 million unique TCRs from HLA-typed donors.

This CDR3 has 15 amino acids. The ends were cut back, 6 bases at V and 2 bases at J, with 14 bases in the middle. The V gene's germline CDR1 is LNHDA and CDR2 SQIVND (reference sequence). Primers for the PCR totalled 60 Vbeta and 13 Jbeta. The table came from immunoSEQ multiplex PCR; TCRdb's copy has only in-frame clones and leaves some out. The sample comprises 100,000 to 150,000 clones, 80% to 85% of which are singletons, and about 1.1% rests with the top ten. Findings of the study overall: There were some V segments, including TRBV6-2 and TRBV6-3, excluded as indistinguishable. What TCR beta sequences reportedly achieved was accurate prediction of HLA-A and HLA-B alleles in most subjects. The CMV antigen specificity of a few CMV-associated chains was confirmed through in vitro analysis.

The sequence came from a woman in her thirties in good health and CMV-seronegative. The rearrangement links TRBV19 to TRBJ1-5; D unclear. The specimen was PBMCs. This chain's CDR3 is CASRNLYSGNQPQHF. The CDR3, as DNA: TGTGCCAGTAGGAACTTATATAGCGGCAATCAGCCCCAGCATTTT.